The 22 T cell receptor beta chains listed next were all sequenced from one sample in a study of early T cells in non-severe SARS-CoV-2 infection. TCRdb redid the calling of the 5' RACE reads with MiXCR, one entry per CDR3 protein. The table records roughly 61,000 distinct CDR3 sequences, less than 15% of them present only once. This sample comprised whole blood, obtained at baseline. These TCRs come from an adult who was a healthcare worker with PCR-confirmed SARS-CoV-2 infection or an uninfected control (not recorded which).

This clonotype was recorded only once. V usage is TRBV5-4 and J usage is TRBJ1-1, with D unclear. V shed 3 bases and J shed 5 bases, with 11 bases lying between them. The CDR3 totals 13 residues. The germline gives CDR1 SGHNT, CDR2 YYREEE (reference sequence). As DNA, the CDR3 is TGTGCCAGCAGCTCTCGGCGGGGTACTGAAGCTTTCTTT. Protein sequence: CASSSRRGTEAFF.

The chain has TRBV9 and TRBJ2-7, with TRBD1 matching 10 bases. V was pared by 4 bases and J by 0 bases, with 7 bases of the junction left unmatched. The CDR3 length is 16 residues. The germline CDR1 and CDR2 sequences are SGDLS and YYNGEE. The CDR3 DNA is TGTGCCAGCAGCCCCGGGGGGGACAGGGGCTCCTACGAGCAGTACTTC. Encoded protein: CASSPGGDRGSYEQYF.

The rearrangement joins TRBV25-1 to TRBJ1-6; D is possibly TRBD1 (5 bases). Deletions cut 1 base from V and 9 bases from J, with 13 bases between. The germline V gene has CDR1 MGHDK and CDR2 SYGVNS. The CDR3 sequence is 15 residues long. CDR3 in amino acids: CASSESNSRASPLHF. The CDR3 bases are TGTGCCAGCAGTGAATCCAACAGCAGGGCTTCACCCCTCCACTTT.

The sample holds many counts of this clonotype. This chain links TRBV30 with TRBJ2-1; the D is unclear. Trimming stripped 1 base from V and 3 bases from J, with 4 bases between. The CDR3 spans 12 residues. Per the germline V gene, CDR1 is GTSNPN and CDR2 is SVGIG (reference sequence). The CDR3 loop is CAWSEHYNEQFF. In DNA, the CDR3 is TGTGCCTGGAGTGAGCACTACAATGAGCAGTTCTTC.

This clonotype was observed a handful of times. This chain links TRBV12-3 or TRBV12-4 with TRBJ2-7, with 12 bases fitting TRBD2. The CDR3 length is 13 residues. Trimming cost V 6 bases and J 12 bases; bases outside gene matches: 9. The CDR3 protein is CASSTLAGGIAYF. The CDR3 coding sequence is TGTGCCAGCAGCACACTAGCGGGAGGCATTGCGTACTTC.

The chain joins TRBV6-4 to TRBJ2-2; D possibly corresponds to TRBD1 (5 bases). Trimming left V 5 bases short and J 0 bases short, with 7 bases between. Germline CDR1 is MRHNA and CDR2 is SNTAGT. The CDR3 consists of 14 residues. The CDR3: CASSRTPNTGELFF. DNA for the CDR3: TGTGCCAGCAGTCGGACACCGAACACCGGGGAGCTGTTTTTT.

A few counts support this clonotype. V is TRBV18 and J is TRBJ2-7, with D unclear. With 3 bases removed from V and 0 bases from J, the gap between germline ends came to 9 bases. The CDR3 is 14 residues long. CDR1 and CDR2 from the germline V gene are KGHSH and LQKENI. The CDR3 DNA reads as TGTGCCAGCTCACCGACCCTGAGCTCCTACGAGCAGTACTTC. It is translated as CASSPTLSSYEQYF.

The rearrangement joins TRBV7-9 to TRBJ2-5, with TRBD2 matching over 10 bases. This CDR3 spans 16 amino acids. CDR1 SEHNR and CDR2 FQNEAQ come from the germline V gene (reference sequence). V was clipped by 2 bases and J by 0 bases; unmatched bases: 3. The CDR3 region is CASSLTSGTYQETQYF. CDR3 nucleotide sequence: TGTGCCAGCAGCTTAACTAGCGGGACCTACCAAGAGACCCAGTACTTC.

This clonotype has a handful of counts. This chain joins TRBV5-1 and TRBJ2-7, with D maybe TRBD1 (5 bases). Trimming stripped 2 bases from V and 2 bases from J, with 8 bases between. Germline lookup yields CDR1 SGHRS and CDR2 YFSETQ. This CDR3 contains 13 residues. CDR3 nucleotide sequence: TGCGCCAGCAGCTTCAGGGTAGCCTACGAGCAGTACTTC. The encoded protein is CASSFRVAYEQYF.

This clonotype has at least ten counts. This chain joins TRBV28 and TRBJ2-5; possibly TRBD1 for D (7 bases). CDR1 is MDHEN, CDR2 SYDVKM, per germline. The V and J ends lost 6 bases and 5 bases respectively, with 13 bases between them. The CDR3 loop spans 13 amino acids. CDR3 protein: CASRSTGRETQYF. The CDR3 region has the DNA TGTGCCAGCAGGTCGACAGGGAGGGAGACCCAGTACTTC.

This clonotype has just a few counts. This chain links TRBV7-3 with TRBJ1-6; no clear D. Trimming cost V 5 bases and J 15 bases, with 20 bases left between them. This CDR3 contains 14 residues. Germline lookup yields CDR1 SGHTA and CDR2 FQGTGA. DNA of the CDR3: TGTGCCAGCAGCCCTTTCTGGACCCTCGGTAGCCTCCACTTT. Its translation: CASSPFWTLGSLHF.

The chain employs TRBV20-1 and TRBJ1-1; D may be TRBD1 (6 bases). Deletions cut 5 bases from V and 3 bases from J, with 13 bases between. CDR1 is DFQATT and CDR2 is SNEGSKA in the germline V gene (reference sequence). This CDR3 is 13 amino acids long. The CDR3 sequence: CSAVEGGDTEAFF. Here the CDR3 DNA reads TGCAGTGCTGTGGAGGGGGGAGACACTGAAGCTTTCTTT.

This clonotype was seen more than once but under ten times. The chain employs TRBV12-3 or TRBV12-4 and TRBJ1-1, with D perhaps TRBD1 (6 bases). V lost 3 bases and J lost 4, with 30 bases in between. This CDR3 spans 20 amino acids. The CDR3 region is CASSFRVPGQNHNRPTEAFF. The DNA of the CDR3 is TGTGCCAGCAGTTTTAGGGTGCCCGGACAGAATCACAATAGGCCCACTGAAGCTTTCTTT.

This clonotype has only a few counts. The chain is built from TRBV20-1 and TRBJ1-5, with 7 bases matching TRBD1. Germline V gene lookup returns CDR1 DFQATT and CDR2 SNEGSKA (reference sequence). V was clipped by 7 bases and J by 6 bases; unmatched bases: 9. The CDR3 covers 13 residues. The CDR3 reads CSVSKGAGQPQHF. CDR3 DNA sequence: TGCAGTGTTTCAAAGGGGGCGGGTCAGCCCCAGCATTTT.

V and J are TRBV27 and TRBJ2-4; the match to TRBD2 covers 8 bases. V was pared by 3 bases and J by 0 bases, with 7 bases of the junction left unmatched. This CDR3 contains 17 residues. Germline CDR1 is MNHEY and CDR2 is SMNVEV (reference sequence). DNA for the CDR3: TGTGCCAGCAGTTTGGGTAGCGGGGTGGTAGCCAAAAACATTCAGTACTTC. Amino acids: CASSLGSGVVAKNIQYF.

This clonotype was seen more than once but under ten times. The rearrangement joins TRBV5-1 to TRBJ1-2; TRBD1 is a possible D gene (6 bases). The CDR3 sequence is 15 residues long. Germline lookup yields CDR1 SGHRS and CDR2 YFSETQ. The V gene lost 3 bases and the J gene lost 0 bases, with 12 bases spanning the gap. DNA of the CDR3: TGCGCCAGCAGCTCGAGACAGGACACTAACTATGGCTACACCTTC. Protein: CASSSRQDTNYGYTF. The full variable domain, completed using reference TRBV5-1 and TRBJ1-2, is KAGVTQTPRYLIKTRGQQVTLSCSPISGHRSVSWYQQTPGQGLQFLFEYFSETQRNKGNFPGRFSGRQFSNSRSEMNVSTLELGDSALYLCASSSRQDTNYGYTFGSGTRLTVV.

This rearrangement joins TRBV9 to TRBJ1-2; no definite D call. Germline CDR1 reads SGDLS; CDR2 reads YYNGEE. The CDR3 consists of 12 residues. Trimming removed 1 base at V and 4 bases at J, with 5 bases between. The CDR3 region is CASSVSSYGYTF. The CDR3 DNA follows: TGTGCCAGCAGCGTAAGCTCCTATGGCTACACCTTC.

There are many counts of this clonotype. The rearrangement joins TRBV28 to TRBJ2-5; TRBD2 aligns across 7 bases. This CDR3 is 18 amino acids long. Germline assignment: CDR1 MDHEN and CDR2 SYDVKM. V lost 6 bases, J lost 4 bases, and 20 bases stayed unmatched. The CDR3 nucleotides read TGTGCCAGCAGCCGCGGACTAGTAAGGCCGTCCAACTCAGAGACCCAGTACTTC. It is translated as CASSRGLVRPSNSETQYF.

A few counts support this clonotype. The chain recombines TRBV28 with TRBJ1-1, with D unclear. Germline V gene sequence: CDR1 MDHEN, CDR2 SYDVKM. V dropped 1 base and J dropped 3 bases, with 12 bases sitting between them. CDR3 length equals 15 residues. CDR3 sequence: CASSLFEGKDTEAFF. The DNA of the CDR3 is TGTGCCAGCAGTTTATTTGAGGGAAAGGACACTGAAGCTTTCTTT.

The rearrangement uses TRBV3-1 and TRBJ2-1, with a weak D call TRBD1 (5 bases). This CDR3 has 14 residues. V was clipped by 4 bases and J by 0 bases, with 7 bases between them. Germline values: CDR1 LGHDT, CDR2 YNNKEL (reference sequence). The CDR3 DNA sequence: TGTGCCAGCAGCCTAGGACACTCCTACAATGAGCAGTTCTTC. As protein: CASSLGHSYNEQFF.

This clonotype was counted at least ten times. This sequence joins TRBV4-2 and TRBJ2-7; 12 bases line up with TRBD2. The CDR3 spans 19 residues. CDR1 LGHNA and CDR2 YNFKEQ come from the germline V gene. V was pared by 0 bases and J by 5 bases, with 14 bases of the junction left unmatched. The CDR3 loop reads CASSQDLVGLAGGKHEQYF. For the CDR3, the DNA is TGTGCCAGCAGCCAAGATCTTGTTGGGCTAGCGGGAGGGAAGCACGAGCAGTACTTC.

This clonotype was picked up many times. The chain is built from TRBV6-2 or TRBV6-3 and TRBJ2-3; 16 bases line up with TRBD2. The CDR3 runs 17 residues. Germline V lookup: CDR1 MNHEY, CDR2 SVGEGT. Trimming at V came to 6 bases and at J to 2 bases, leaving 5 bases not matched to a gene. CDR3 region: CASRPGLAGGITDTQYF. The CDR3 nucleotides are TGTGCCAGCAGGCCGGGACTAGCGGGAGGGATCACAGATACGCAGTATTTT.